Listed below are T cell receptor beta chains from one sample, sequenced in a study of CD8 T cells in Susac syndrome. One entry per CDR3 protein results from TCRdb running MiXCR on the immunoSEQ multiplex PCR reads. In the table there are 160,000 or so distinct CDR3 sequences, about 94% of which are singletons. The sequenced sample was CD4+ T cells from PBMCs. These receptors all come from a human donor in good health. Each CDR3 is given with its conserved first and last residue. D genes are given only for firm matches. Some rows have no size entry. The others give once, few or many, or a class for an expanded clone.

cdr3_nt cdr3_aa clone_size j_call v_call d_call
TGTGCCAGCACCCTGGAGTACCAAGAGACCCAGTACTTC CASTLEYQETQYF once TRBJ2-5 TRBV28 .
TGTGCCAGCAGCCAAGCTATGGCCGGCTCGAACACTGAAGCTTTCTTT CASSQAMAGSNTEAFF . TRBJ1-1 TRBV3-1 .
TGTGCCAGCAGCTCCCTGATGAGTCAGGAAAAACTGTTTTTT CASSSLMSQEKLFF . TRBJ1-4 TRBV7-9 .
TGCGCCAGCAGTACTGACGGGCGGACAGATACGCAGTATTTT CASSTDGRTDTQYF . TRBJ2-3 TRBV5-1 .
TGCGCCAGCAGCCAAGGGCGACAGGGGCCTGGGGCCAACGTCCTGACTTTC CASSQGRQGPGANVLTF . TRBJ2-6 TRBV4-1 TRBD1
TGCGCCAGCAGCTTGGTGACACAGGGGACCGGGGAGCTGTTTTTT CASSLVTQGTGELFF . TRBJ2-2 TRBV5-1 TRBD1
TGTGCCAGCAGCTTACAGGGGGCGACTGATCAGCCCCAGCATTTT CASSLQGATDQPQHF . TRBJ1-5 TRBV7-7 TRBD1
TGTGCCAGCAGTTTAGCCAGTAGCAATCAGCCCCAGCATTTT CASSLASSNQPQHF . TRBJ1-5 TRBV12-3/TRBV12-4 .
TGCAGTGCAAGAACCGGGACAGGGGCTAGGGAGCAGTACTTC CSARTGTGAREQYF . TRBJ2-7 TRBV20-1 TRBD1
TGCGCCAGCGGGCAGGGGGGGTACTACGAGCAGTACTTC CASGQGGYYEQYF . TRBJ2-7 TRBV5-1 .
TGTGCCAGCAGCAGGTCCGGGACTAGCGGGGGATACGAGCAGTACTTC CASSRSGTSGGYEQYF . TRBJ2-7 TRBV5-4 TRBD2
TGTGCCAGTAGAGGGACAGGCGTCAATAATTCACCCCTCCACTTT CASRGTGVNNSPLHF . TRBJ1-6 TRBV19 TRBD1
TGTGCCAGTAGTATAGAGGCTAGCGGGGGATTGGAGACCCAGTACTTC CASSIEASGGLETQYF . TRBJ2-5 TRBV19 TRBD2
TGCAGCGTTGAAGTGTCTACTAGCGGTGGGGGAGATACGCAGTATTTT CSVEVSTSGGGDTQYF once TRBJ2-3 TRBV29-1 TRBD2
TGTGCCAGCAGTCTAGACAGGGCAGATACGCAGTATTTT CASSLDRADTQYF few TRBJ2-3 TRBV12-3/TRBV12-4 TRBD1
TGCAGCGTTGAAGATCAAGGGAGGGAAGCTTTCTTT CSVEDQGREAFF . TRBJ1-1 TRBV29-1 .
TGTGCCATCAGTCTGGGACAGGGAGGCACTGAAGCTTTCTTT CAISLGQGGTEAFF . TRBJ1-1 TRBV10-3 TRBD1
TGCGCCAGCAGCTTGGTGTTGGACAGTAATAATTCACCCCTCCACTTT CASSLVLDSNNSPLHF once TRBJ1-6 TRBV5-1 .
TGTGCCAGCAGTTACTCTCCCGGGACAGGGAACACTGAAGCTTTCTTT CASSYSPGTGNTEAFF . TRBJ1-1 TRBV6-2/TRBV6-3 TRBD1
TGCAGCGTTGAAACGGGGGCGCAGACTGAAGCTTTCTTT CSVETGAQTEAFF . TRBJ1-1 TRBV29-1 .
TGCAGTGCCCCGGGGCAGGGGACCTTTCAGTATTTT CSAPGQGTFQYF once TRBJ2-3 TRBV20-1 .